This T cell receptor beta chain was identified during a study of blood T cell repertoires in COVID-19. Whole-study context: The cDNA or gDNA used as material had been derived from T cells, B-cell-depleted T cells, or PBMCs.

Sequencing was performed with immunoSEQ multiplex PCR; in TCRdb, only in-frame clones are kept and a portion is missing. This sample has about 76,000 clones, with around nine tenths found just once. Trimming shortened V by 9 bases and J by 6 bases, and 9 bases separated the two germline ends. The CDR3 length is 11 residues. CDR1 and CDR2 (germline): SGHVS, FQNEAQ. The source is a man aged 25 to 40 with acute or convalescent COVID-19. This sequence joins TRBV7-8 and TRBJ2-1, with D maybe TRBD1 (6 bases). The sample was peripheral blood. DNA of the CDR3: TGTGCCAGTTACAGGGCCAATGAGCAGTTCTTC. As protein: CASYRANEQFF. Together with reference TRBV7-8 and TRBJ2-1, the CDR3 gives the full variable domain: GAGVSQSPRYKVAKRGQDVALRCDPISGHVSLFWYQQALGQGPEFLTYFQNEAQLDKSGLPSDRFFAERPEGSVSTLKIQRTQQEDSAVYLCASYRANEQFFGPGTRLTVL.